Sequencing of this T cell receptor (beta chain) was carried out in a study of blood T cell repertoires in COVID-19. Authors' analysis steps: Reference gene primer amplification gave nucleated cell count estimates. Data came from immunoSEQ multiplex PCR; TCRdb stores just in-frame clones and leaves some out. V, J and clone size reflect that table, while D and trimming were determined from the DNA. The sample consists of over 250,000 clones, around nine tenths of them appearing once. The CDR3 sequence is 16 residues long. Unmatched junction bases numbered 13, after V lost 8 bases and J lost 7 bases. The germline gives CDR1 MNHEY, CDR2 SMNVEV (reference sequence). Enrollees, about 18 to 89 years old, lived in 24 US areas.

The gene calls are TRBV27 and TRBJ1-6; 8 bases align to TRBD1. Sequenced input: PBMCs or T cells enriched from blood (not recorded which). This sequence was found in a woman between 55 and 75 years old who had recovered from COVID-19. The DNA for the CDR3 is TGTGCCAGCCGAGACTACGGGACAGGTTTGAATTCACCCCTCCACTTT. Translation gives CASRDYGTGLNSPLHF.